A selection of T cell receptor beta chains follows, all from one sample in a study of Ad26.COV2.S vaccination and SARS-CoV-2 variants. Method: immunoSEQ multiplex PCR; TCRdb's copy keeps in-frame clones and lacks some. The profile shows around 240,000 clones, approximately 87% of them singletons. Sequenced material: peripheral blood, taken in a trial of Ad26.COV2.S vaccine versus placebo. These receptors were collected from a person aged 18-65 years who received the Ad26.COV2.S COVID-19 vaccine or a placebo. CDR3s leave out the opening cysteine and the closing phenylalanine or tryptophan. Fields, in order: clone size, D gene, V gene, CDR3 length, J gene, CDR3 protein. D genes are given only for firm matches. Clone size is not always given. Where it is, it says once, few, many or a class for expanded clones.

size: .; D: TRBD1; V: TRBV10-2; length: 11; J: TRBJ2-3; CDR3: ASSRQGADTQY
size: .; D: .; V: TRBV30; length: 12; J: TRBJ2-7; CDR3: AWSVGGGSYEQY
size: .; D: TRBD2; V: TRBV28; length: 11; J: TRBJ2-7; CDR3: ATGREGSYEQY
size: .; D: TRBD1; V: TRBV10-2; length: 14; J: TRBJ1-5; CDR3: ASSERAGTGDQPQH
size: .; D: .; V: TRBV30; length: 12; J: TRBJ1-2; CDR3: AWSEGYRDYGYT
size: .; D: TRBD2; V: TRBV4-2; length: 13; J: TRBJ2-3; CDR3: ASSQLAGGTDTQY
size: .; D: .; V: TRBV28; length: 12; J: TRBJ1-1; CDR3: ASSFGGNLVGAF
size: .; D: .; V: TRBV27; length: 11; J: TRBJ2-3; CDR3: ASSLVSGDTQY
size: .; D: .; V: TRBV5-1; length: 13; J: TRBJ2-3; CDR3: ASSLPPGDTDTQY
size: .; D: .; V: TRBV6-1; length: 9; J: TRBJ2-3; CDR3: ASSESRTQY
size: .; D: .; V: TRBV18; length: 12; J: TRBJ2-7; CDR3: ASSLLTVSYEQY
size: once; D: TRBD2; V: TRBV10-3; length: 12; J: TRBJ2-3; CDR3: AISGLAGGDTQY
size: .; D: TRBD2; V: TRBV15; length: 15; J: TRBJ2-2; CDR3: ATSPPRGGRAHGELF
size: .; D: TRBD1; V: TRBV6-6; length: 12; J: TRBJ1-2; CDR3: ASRPLTGGYGYT
size: .; D: .; V: TRBV19; length: 13; J: TRBJ1-1; CDR3: ASSMGQGRNSEAF
size: .; D: .; V: TRBV4-1; length: 11; J: TRBJ2-2; CDR3: ASSLPRAGELF
size: .; D: .; V: TRBV20-1; length: 9; J: TRBJ1-2; CDR3: SARASRGYT
size: .; D: .; V: TRBV7-8; length: 12; J: TRBJ2-7; CDR3: ASRPSLSVVRQY
size: .; D: .; V: TRBV7-8; length: 15; J: TRBJ2-2; CDR3: ASSLDRGLPNTGELF
size: .; D: .; V: TRBV6-2/TRBV6-3; length: 9; J: TRBJ1-1; CDR3: ASRSFTEAF
size: few; D: .; V: TRBV6-1; length: 13; J: TRBJ2-7; CDR3: ASSEADGSTYEQY
size: .; D: TRBD1; V: TRBV19; length: 12; J: TRBJ2-5; CDR3: ASSAGTGKETQY
size: .; D: .; V: TRBV11-3; length: 16; J: TRBJ2-7; CDR3: ASSFRTVRSGPNYEQY
size: .; D: .; V: TRBV5-1; length: 12; J: TRBJ2-5; CDR3: ASRGGGGLETQY
size: .; D: .; V: TRBV6-6; length: 14; J: TRBJ1-4; CDR3: ASSHSGGPRGEKLF
size: few; D: .; V: TRBV10-3; length: 13; J: TRBJ1-2; CDR3: AISEYGGANYGYT
size: .; D: TRBD2; V: TRBV9; length: 13; J: TRBJ2-7; CDR3: ASSVAAGALNEQY
size: .; D: .; V: TRBV4-3; length: 11; J: TRBJ2-4; CDR3: ASSQQGVDIQY
size: .; D: .; V: TRBV6-5; length: 12; J: TRBJ1-2; CDR3: ACRGDGVNYGYT
size: .; D: TRBD1; V: TRBV28; length: 13; J: TRBJ2-5; CDR3: ASSLGLQGEETQY
size: .; D: .; V: TRBV28; length: 12; J: TRBJ2-7; CDR3: ASSLYKKSYEQY
size: .; D: .; V: TRBV11-3; length: 14; J: TRBJ2-3; CDR3: ASSLDNRGGTDTQY
size: .; D: TRBD2; V: TRBV12-5; length: 13; J: TRBJ2-5; CDR3: ASATGLAYQETQY
size: .; D: .; V: TRBV18; length: 12; J: TRBJ1-1; CDR3: ASSPRGGEGEAF
size: .; D: .; V: TRBV6-1; length: 11; J: TRBJ2-7; CDR3: ASSEQPSYEQY
size: .; D: TRBD1; V: TRBV5-1; length: 13; J: TRBJ2-1; CDR3: ASSLRQGVYNEQF
size: .; D: .; V: TRBV28; length: 14; J: TRBJ2-1; CDR3: ASSTDWTANYNEQF
size: .; D: .; V: TRBV19; length: 12; J: TRBJ1-6; CDR3: ASSLSPGRSTLH
size: .; D: .; V: TRBV19; length: 12; J: TRBJ2-3; CDR3: ASSIRAGTDTQY
size: .; D: TRBD1; V: TRBV9; length: 13; J: TRBJ2-3; CDR3: ASRGQGSGVDTQY
size: .; D: .; V: TRBV9; length: 10; J: TRBJ2-7; CDR3: ASSVTGHEQY
size: .; D: TRBD2; V: TRBV15; length: 15; J: TRBJ2-5; CDR3: ATSRGGTSGSEGTQY
size: .; D: .; V: TRBV11-3; length: 12; J: TRBJ2-1; CDR3: ASSWQGSYNEQF
size: .; D: TRBD1; V: TRBV5-1; length: 13; J: TRBJ1-1; CDR3: ASSLGRTGRPEAF
size: .; D: .; V: TRBV19; length: 13; J: TRBJ2-2; CDR3: ASSAPGDGAGELF
size: .; D: .; V: TRBV15; length: 13; J: TRBJ1-4; CDR3: ATSRGGPTNEKLF
size: .; D: .; V: TRBV28; length: 12; J: TRBJ2-7; CDR3: ASSLEEGPYEQY
size: .; D: .; V: TRBV9; length: 12; J: TRBJ1-2; CDR3: ASSVDRGFRGYT
size: .; D: TRBD2; V: TRBV6-6; length: 12; J: TRBJ2-7; CDR3: ASSLLAGAPEQY
size: .; D: .; V: TRBV5-4; length: 14; J: TRBJ1-1; CDR3: ASSLTPNLGGTEAF